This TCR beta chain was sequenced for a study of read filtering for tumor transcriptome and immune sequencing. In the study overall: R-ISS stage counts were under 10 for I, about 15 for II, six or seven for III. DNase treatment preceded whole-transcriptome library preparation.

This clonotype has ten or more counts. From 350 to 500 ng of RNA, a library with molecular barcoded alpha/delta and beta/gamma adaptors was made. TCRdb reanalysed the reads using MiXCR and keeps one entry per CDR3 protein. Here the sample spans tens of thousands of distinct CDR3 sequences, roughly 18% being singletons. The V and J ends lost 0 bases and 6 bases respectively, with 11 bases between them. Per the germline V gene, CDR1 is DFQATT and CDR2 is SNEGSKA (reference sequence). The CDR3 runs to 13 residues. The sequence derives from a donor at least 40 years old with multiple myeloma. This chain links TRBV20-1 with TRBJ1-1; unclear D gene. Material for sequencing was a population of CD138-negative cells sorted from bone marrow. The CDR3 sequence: CSAREEISAEAFF. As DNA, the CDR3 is TGCAGTGCTAGAGAGGAAATTAGCGCTGAAGCTTTCTTT.